This T cell receptor beta chain was documented in a study of cytomegalovirus exposure and HLA in healthy donors. The germline CDR1 and CDR2 sequences are KGHSH and LQKENI. J was trimmed by 4 bases and V by 6 bases; bases with no gene match: 1. The CDR3 covers 13 residues. 13 Jbeta primers and 60 Vbeta primers were used for the PCR. Libraries were prepared by immunoSEQ multiplex PCR; TCRdb keeps only in-frame clonotypes and omits some of them. Seen here are under 200,000 clones, 65% to 90% observed once, and the top ten hold about 2.2%. The study, taken as a whole, reports: As a later analysis revealed, the rate of TCR association differed by HLA locus, with DRB1 most and HLA-C fewest. Prior analysis indicated that the majority of TCR beta V segments exhibited productivity approximately 87% or approximately 30% of the time. One variant, a missense change in DCLRE1C, was linked in a later analysis to TCR beta V- and J-gene trimming.

Details on this clone: Its antigen is unidentified.

The chain joins TRBV18 to TRBJ2-1; 9 bases line up with TRBD1. This clonotype was obtained from a woman aged 45-59 years in good health and CMV-seronegative. Sequencing was performed on PBMCs. CDR3 in DNA: TGTGCCAGCTCGGGGACAGGGTACAATGAGCAGTTCTTC. Translation: CASSGTGYNEQFF.